These 27 T cell receptor beta chains were all obtained from the same sample, sequenced in a study of cytomegalovirus exposure and HLA in healthy donors. 13 Jbeta primers and 60 Vbeta primers were used for the PCR. This table comes from immunoSEQ multiplex PCR, and its TCRdb copy is limited to in-frame clones, with some not included. The sample shows over 100,000 clones, 55% to 75% of them seen only once. Sequencing was performed on PBMCs. The receptor source for this set is a man under 40 in good health and CMV-seropositive.

The chain carries TRBV7-9 and TRBJ1-2; tentative D call: TRBD1 (5 bases). With 7 bases removed from V and 0 bases from J, the gap between germline ends came to 12 bases. The CDR3 length is 14 residues. CDR1 is SEHNR and CDR2 is FQNEAQ in the germline V gene (reference sequence). The CDR3 is CASNRGDSNYGYTF. The CDR3 DNA is TGTGCCAGCAATAGGGGTGATTCTAACTATGGCTACACCTTC. Variable domain in full (rest from reference TRBV7-9 and TRBJ1-2): DTGVSQNPRHKITKRGQNVTFRCDPISEHNRLYWYRQTLGQGPEFLTYFQNEAQLEKSRLLSDRFSAERPKGSFSTLEIQRTEQGDSAMYLCASNRGDSNYGYTFGSGTRLTVV.

The chain couples TRBV10-3 to TRBJ1-1, with 8 bases identical to TRBD1. The J segment lost 3 bases and the V segment lost 7 bases, leaving 1 base of the junction unmatched. CDR1 and CDR2 from the germline V gene are ENHRY and SYGVKD. The CDR3 is 12 residues long. The CDR3 spells CAITGGDTEAFF. The CDR3 DNA reads as TGTGCCATCACAGGGGGCGACACTGAAGCTTTCTTT.

The V call is TRBV29-1, the J call TRBJ1-2; weak D call: TRBD1 (6 bases). The germline gives CDR1 SQVTM, CDR2 ANQGSEA. The CDR3 sequence is 12 residues long. V shed 6 bases and J shed 2 bases, with 10 bases lying between them. CDR3: CSVPTGNYGYTF. The CDR3, as DNA: TGCAGCGTCCCCACAGGGAACTATGGCTACACCTTC.

The chain is built from TRBV25-1 and TRBJ2-7; the match to TRBD2 covers 7 bases. CDR1 is MGHDK, CDR2 SYGVNS, per germline. V lost 0 bases and J lost 3; bases outside the gene matches: 8. This CDR3 contains 16 residues. CDR3 in amino acids: CASSEYYQRDNYEQYV. The CDR3 bases are TGTGCCAGCAGTGAATATTACCAGCGGGATAACTACGAGCAGTACGTC.

This clone was detected a few times. This chain links TRBV5-1 with TRBJ1-2, with D unclear. This CDR3 has 14 amino acids. V lost 0 bases and J 4 bases, leaving 10 bases between the germline ends. Germline V gene data show CDR1 as SGHRS and CDR2 as YFSETQ. The CDR3 sequence: CASSLELETYGYTF. CDR3 coding DNA: TGCGCCAGCAGCTTGGAGTTGGAGACCTATGGCTACACCTTC.

This rearrangement joins TRBV5-1 to TRBJ2-2; 10 positions agree with TRBD2. Trimming at V came to 0 bases and at J to 4 bases, leaving 3 bases not matched to a gene. This CDR3 has 16 residues. Germline CDR1 reads SGHRS; CDR2 reads YFSETQ. The CDR3 loop reads CASSLEAGGGTGELFF. For the CDR3, the DNA is TGCGCCAGCAGCTTGGAAGCGGGAGGGGGCACCGGGGAGCTGTTTTTT.

The rearrangement uses TRBV5-1 and TRBJ2-2; 7 bases match TRBD2. The length of the CDR3 is 17 residues. After removal of 6 bases from V and 2 bases from J, the junction contained 13 bases not matched to a gene. Germline V CDR1 and CDR2: SGHRS, YFSETQ. The CDR3 bases are TGCGCCAGCATAGACTTGGTGTCTAGCGGTAACACCGGGGAGCTGTTTTTT. Amino acids: CASIDLVSSGNTGELFF.

This clone has only a few counts. CDR3 coding DNA: TGTGCCAGTAGTATGGGAGGAGACTACAATGAGCAGTTCTTC. Translating gives CASSMGGDYNEQFF. V usage is TRBV19 and J usage is TRBJ2-1, with a weak D call TRBD2 (6 bases). Trimming left V 3 bases short and J 3 bases short, with 9 bases between. This CDR3 contains 14 residues. The germline V gene encodes CDR1 LNHDA and CDR2 SQIVND (reference sequence).

This clone was seen a single time. The chain uses TRBV5-4 and TRBJ2-1; D is unresolved. The CDR3 length is 15 residues. CDR1 and CDR2 (germline): SGHNT, YYREEE (reference sequence). Deletions cut 4 bases from V and 0 bases from J, with 11 bases between. The CDR3 loop reads CASSPSSSSYNEQFF. For the CDR3, the DNA is TGTGCCAGCAGCCCTAGTTCGAGCTCCTACAATGAGCAGTTCTTC.

CDR3 nucleotide sequence: TGTGCCAGTAGTATGTTGGCCCACACTGAAGCTTTCTTT. Its protein is CASSMLAHTEAFF. This chain joins TRBV19 and TRBJ1-1; unclear D gene. CDR3 length equals 13 residues. Between the trimmed V and J ends, which lost 3 bases and 3 bases, there was a span of 8 bases. Germline V gene lookup returns CDR1 LNHDA and CDR2 SQIVND (reference sequence).

The J gene is TRBJ1-1, the V gene TRBV10-3; 7 bases align to TRBD1. With V trimmed by 7 bases and J by 2 bases, 4 bases remained unmatched. This CDR3 spans 13 amino acids. The germline V gene encodes CDR1 ENHRY and CDR2 SYGVKD. The CDR3 coding sequence is TGTGCCATCATGGGACAGTTCAACACTGAAGCTTTCTTT. This codes for CAIMGQFNTEAFF.

This clone has only a few counts. V gene TRBV27 combines with J gene TRBJ2-7, with a possible D match to TRBD2 (5 bases). The CDR3 runs to 14 residues. Germline V gene sequence: CDR1 MNHEY, CDR2 SMNVEV (reference sequence). V was shortened by 5 bases and J by 2 bases, with 13 bases between the two germline ends. CDR3 DNA sequence: TGTGCCAGCAGTCCGAGGCGGCGGGCCTACGAGCAGTACGTC. Translation: CASSPRRRAYEQYV.

Only one count was recorded for this clone. V and J are TRBV29-1 and TRBJ1-1; 11 bases agree with TRBD1. V dropped 6 bases and J dropped 4; count of bases not matched to a gene: 7. Germline V lookup: CDR1 SQVTM, CDR2 ANQGSEA. The CDR3 has 14 residues. This CDR3 reads CSVQSGTGGTEAFF. CDR3 bases: TGCAGCGTCCAAAGCGGGACAGGGGGCACTGAAGCTTTCTTT.

CDR3 loop: CASSPAGGRGDTQYF. The CDR3 DNA sequence: TGTGCCAGCAGCCCGGCGGGAGGGCGGGGAGATACGCAGTATTTT. This chain uses TRBV7-2 with TRBJ2-3, with TRBD2 identical over 9 bases. The germline V gene has CDR1 SGHTA and CDR2 FQGNSA. Trimming at V came to 5 bases and at J to 5 bases, leaving 8 bases not matched to a gene. This CDR3 spans 15 amino acids.

The chain combines TRBV4-1 with TRBJ2-2, with unresolved D. Germline CDR1 and CDR2: MGHRA and YSYEKL. Trimming shortened V by 2 bases and J by 8 bases, and 6 bases separated the two germline ends. This CDR3 spans 12 amino acids. This chain's CDR3 is CASSQLRGELFF. CDR3 nucleotides: TGCGCCAGCAGCCAATTGAGGGGGGAGCTGTTTTTT.

The V and J genes are TRBV27 and TRBJ1-2; 7 bases match TRBD1. Germline lookup yields CDR1 MNHEY and CDR2 SMNVEV (reference sequence). CDR3 size: 16 residues. J was trimmed by 4 bases and V by 0 bases; bases with no gene match: 8. In DNA form, the CDR3 reads TGTGCCAGCAGTTTATCTTACAGGGGTGCGAGCTATGGCTACACCTTC. Translating gives CASSLSYRGASYGYTF.

The V gene is TRBV4-1, the J gene TRBJ1-1; 10 bases are shared with TRBD1. This CDR3 is built from 16 residues. Germline V gene sequence: CDR1 MGHRA, CDR2 YSYEKL. Trimming took 0 bases from V and 1 from J; bases not matched to a gene: 2. The CDR3 sequence: CASSQEWTGGNTEAFF. Here the CDR3 DNA reads TGCGCCAGCAGCCAAGAGTGGACAGGGGGGAACACTGAAGCTTTCTTT.

The chain employs TRBV5-4 and TRBJ1-2; the match to TRBD1 covers 7 bases. The germline V gene encodes CDR1 SGHNT and CDR2 YYREEE (reference sequence). The CDR3 is 13 amino acids. V gave up 4 bases and J gave up 4 bases; unmatched junction bases: 4. The CDR3 sequence is CASSRDSLYGYTF. CDR3 nucleotide sequence: TGTGCCAGCAGCCGGGACAGCCTCTATGGCTACACCTTC.

This chain links TRBV7-9 with TRBJ1-1; no firm D call. The CDR3 contains 13 residues. The ends were cut back, 5 bases at V and 2 bases at J, with 9 bases in the middle. Germline V gene data show CDR1 as SEHNR and CDR2 as FQNEAQ (reference sequence). The CDR3 spells CASSRAYNTEAFF. As DNA, the CDR3 is TGTGCCAGCAGCCGAGCGTACAACACTGAAGCTTTCTTT.

CDR3 residues: CSVEEVAQRWTDNSPLHF. The CDR3 nucleotides are TGCAGCGTTGAAGAGGTAGCTCAGAGGTGGACAGATAATTCACCCCTCCACTTT. This chain connects TRBV29-1 to TRBJ1-6; possibly TRBD1 for D (6 bases). Trimming left V 0 bases short and J 5 bases short, with 20 bases between. The germline V gene encodes CDR1 SQVTM and CDR2 ANQGSEA. There are 18 residues in the CDR3.

The count of this clone is one. The chain employs TRBV19 and TRBJ2-7, with D unclear. Looked up from germline, CDR1 is LNHDA and CDR2 is SQIVND (reference sequence). V was pared by 8 bases and J by 2 bases, with 13 bases between. This CDR3 is 13 amino acids long. The CDR3 coding sequence is TGTGCCAGTGGGTTTAGACTCCCCTACGAGCAGTACGTC. It yields the protein CASGFRLPYEQYV.

The chain couples TRBV27 to TRBJ1-2, with TRBD1 identical over 7 bases. The length of the CDR3 is 13 residues. Germline trimming cut 6 bases from V and 4 bases from J; bases unmatched to any gene: 5. Germline V gene lookup returns CDR1 MNHEY and CDR2 SMNVEV (reference sequence). The CDR3 DNA is TGTGCCAGCAGACTCGGGACAGCCTATGGCTACACCTTC. The encoded protein is CASRLGTAYGYTF.

The chain employs TRBV6-5 and TRBJ2-1; D gene unclear. Germline CDR1 is MNHEY and CDR2 is SVGAGI. V lost 0 bases and J 5 bases, leaving 5 bases between the germline ends. The CDR3 runs 13 residues. The CDR3 DNA is TGTGCCAGCAGTTACTCTCGAGACAATGAGCAGTTCTTC. This gives the protein CASSYSRDNEQFF.

This clone was seen a handful of times. This chain uses TRBV30 with TRBJ1-2; a possible D gene is TRBD1 (5 bases). Germline loops: CDR1 GTSNPN, CDR2 SVGIG (reference sequence). V was shortened by 6 bases and J by 8 bases, with 16 bases between the two germline ends. CDR3 length: 12 residues. The CDR3 here is CACNRDLWGYTF. CDR3 coding DNA: TGTGCCTGCAACCGGGACTTGTGGGGCTACACCTTC.

The J gene is TRBJ1-2, the V gene TRBV27; D is uncertain. Trimming shortened V by 2 bases and J by 0 bases, and 10 bases separated the two germline ends. CDR1 MNHEY and CDR2 SMNVEV come from the germline V gene (reference sequence). This CDR3 spans 15 amino acids. Written as DNA, the CDR3 is TGTGCCAGCAGTTTAGAGGGTCAAGCTAACTATGGCTACACCTTC. It translates to CASSLEGQANYGYTF.

About this clone: One end of the junction is discordant with germline, which a read error may explain. In the same sample, other DNA sequences code for this CDR3. The rearrangement uses TRBV7-6 and TRBJ2-2, with D possibly being TRBD2 (5 bases). The CDR3 length is 16 residues. CDR1 is SGHVS and CDR2 is FNYEAQ in the germline V gene. The CDR3 region is CASSLARPENTGELFF. The CDR3 DNA reads as TGCGCCAGCAGCTTAGCGCGGCCGGAAAACACCGGGGAGCTGTTTTTT.

The chain uses TRBV4-2 and TRBJ1-5; 9 bases match TRBD1. Losses at the gene ends were 0 bases for V and 0 bases for J; bases not matched to a gene: 6. The CDR3 is 18 residues long. Looked up from germline, CDR1 is LGHNA and CDR2 is YNFKEQ. CDR3 in amino acids: CASSQEDTGGYSNQPQHF. CDR3 nucleotides: TGTGCCAGCAGCCAAGAGGACACAGGGGGCTATAGCAATCAGCCCCAGCATTTT.